The 27 T cell receptor beta chains below come from one sample, sequenced in a study of shared clonotypes between healthy human individuals. Data came from immunoSEQ multiplex PCR; TCRdb stores just in-frame clones and leaves some out. The sample lists roughly 2.4 million clones; approximately 94% were seen once. The specimen was naive CD4+ T cells sorted from blood. Noted subset: CD45RA+ positively selected. The receptors originated from a man between 18 and 35 years old in good health.

The chain uses TRBV27 and TRBJ2-5; weak D call: TRBD2 (6 bases). Trimming took off 5 bases at V and 0 bases at J, with 16 bases between the two ends. Germline V gene data show CDR1 as MNHEY and CDR2 as SMNVEV (reference sequence). This CDR3 is 16 amino acids long. CDR3 protein: CASSLGPGLDQETQYF. The DNA of the CDR3 is TGTGCCAGCAGTCTCGGGCCGGGACTGGACCAAGAGACCCAGTACTTC.

This rearrangement joins TRBV6-6 to TRBJ1-6; D gene ambiguous. V was cut by 5 bases and J by 0 bases, with 5 bases left in between. Germline V lookup: CDR1 MNHNY, CDR2 SVGAGI (reference sequence). The CDR3 loop spans 14 amino acids. Here the CDR3 reads CASSRTSYNSPLHF. The CDR3 DNA reads as TGTGCCAGCAGTCGGACCTCCTATAATTCACCCCTCCACTTT.

The CDR3 loop is CASSPGRSNSPLHF. The CDR3 DNA sequence: TGCGCCAGCAGCCCGGGACGGTCTAATTCACCCCTCCACTTT. The V gene is TRBV4-1, the J gene TRBJ1-6, with a weak D call TRBD1 (5 bases). The CDR3 extends over 14 amino acids. V was cut by 4 bases and J by 6 bases, with 10 bases left in between. The germline CDR1 and CDR2 sequences are MGHRA and YSYEKL.

Note on this clone: Other DNA sequences in the same sample also yield this CDR3. The genes are TRBV11-3 and TRBJ1-1; TRBD1 is a possible D gene (6 bases). The germline V gene encodes CDR1 SGHNT and CDR2 YENEEA. Trimming cost V 4 bases and J 2 bases, with 8 bases left between them. This CDR3 spans 13 amino acids. The CDR3 loop reads CASSWGQNTEAFF. Here the CDR3 DNA reads TGTGCCAGCAGCTGGGGACAAAACACTGAAGCTTTCTTT.

Note on this clone: Additional DNA sequences in this sample encode the identical CDR3. The chain employs TRBV5-1 and TRBJ2-3; the D gene is possibly TRBD1 (6 bases). Deletions cut 0 bases from V and 0 bases from J, with 11 bases between. CDR1 SGHRS and CDR2 YFSETQ come from the germline V gene. This CDR3 is 16 amino acids long. CDR3 DNA sequence: TGCGCCAGCAGCTTGGGGGCAGGGGCTAGCACAGATACGCAGTATTTT. This gives the protein CASSLGAGASTDTQYF.

The V call is TRBV7-2, the J call TRBJ2-7; D gene unclear. In germline, CDR1 is SGHTA, CDR2 FQGNSA. The V end lost 1 base, the J end lost 2 bases, and 9 bases lay between the germline ends. The CDR3 loop spans 14 amino acids. CDR3 sequence: CASSLGWAAYEQYF. The CDR3 nucleotides are TGTGCCAGCAGCTTAGGGTGGGCGGCCTACGAGCAGTACTTC.

This clone came up once. This chain joins TRBV27 and TRBJ2-1; TRBD1 agrees at 9 bases. Germline V gives CDR1 MNHEY, CDR2 SMNVEV (reference sequence). The CDR3 is 15 residues long. The J segment lost 2 bases and the V segment lost 6 bases, leaving 5 bases of the junction unmatched. The CDR3 coding sequence is TGTGCCAGCAGGGGGGGGACAGGGACCTACAATGAGCAGTTCTTC. Protein: CASRGGTGTYNEQFF.

The CDR3 protein is CAWSVYGGTYNEQFF. The CDR3 DNA reads TGTGCCTGGAGTGTATACGGGGGCACCTACAATGAGCAGTTCTTC. The gene calls are TRBV30 and TRBJ2-1; D is perhaps TRBD1 or TRBD2 (6 bases each). The CDR3 totals 15 residues. The germline V gene encodes CDR1 GTSNPN and CDR2 SVGIG (reference sequence). V was clipped by 0 bases and J by 2 bases, with 11 bases between them.

This clone appeared once. The V gene is TRBV11-2, the J gene TRBJ1-1; perhaps TRBD1 as D (6 bases). CDR3 size: 14 residues. Germline-derived CDR1 and CDR2 are SGHAT and FQNNGV. V was clipped by 3 bases and J by 4 bases, with 12 bases between them. As DNA, the CDR3 is TGTGCCAGCAGCTTGAAAACAGGGCCCACTGAAGCTTTCTTT. It specifies CASSLKTGPTEAFF.

The CDR3 DNA reads TGTGCCTGGGCCGGGTGGGGGAACACTGAAGCTTTCTTT. Translated: CAWAGWGNTEAFF. The chain couples TRBV30 to TRBJ1-1; D remains ambiguous. The CDR3 runs 13 residues. Per germline, CDR1 GTSNPN and CDR2 SVGIG (reference sequence). Trimming left V 5 bases short and J 1 base short, with 11 bases between.

The chain is built from TRBV19 and TRBJ2-7; perhaps D is TRBD1 or TRBD2 (6 bases each). V lost 8 bases, J lost 2 bases, and 10 bases lay in between. Germline V gives CDR1 LNHDA, CDR2 SQIVND (reference sequence). The CDR3 sequence is 12 residues long. CDR3: CASGGGPYEQYF. The CDR3, as DNA: TGTGCCAGTGGAGGGGGGCCCTACGAGCAGTACTTC. Based on the CDR3 plus reference TRBV19 and TRBJ2-7, the full variable domain is DGGITQSPKYLFRKEGQNVTLSCEQNLNHDAMYWYRQDPGQGLRLIYYSQIVNDFQKGDIAEGYSVSREKKESFPLTVTSAQKNPTAFYLCASGGGPYEQYFGPGTRLTVT.

The table lists this clone with a count of one. This CDR3 is CAISPGAALGNYNEQFF. The CDR3 DNA follows: TGTGCCATCAGCCCTGGGGCAGCGCTAGGCAACTACAATGAGCAGTTCTTC. V is TRBV10-3 and J is TRBJ2-1, with D perhaps matching TRBD1 (5 bases). The germline V gene has CDR1 ENHRY and CDR2 SYGVKD. V was shortened by 6 bases and J by 3 bases, with 21 bases between the two germline ends. This CDR3 spans 17 amino acids.

The chain employs TRBV28 and TRBJ2-7; D is unresolved. Trimming removed 7 bases from V and 2 bases from J, with 15 bases in between. Germline lookup yields CDR1 MDHEN and CDR2 SYDVKM. The CDR3 loop spans 14 amino acids. CDR3 region: CASIKPLVTYEQYF. The DNA for the CDR3 is TGTGCCAGCATCAAACCCCTCGTAACCTACGAGCAGTACTTC.

The DNA of the CDR3 is TGTGCCTGGAGTGTTATTCAAGAGACCCAGTACTTC. Translation gives CAWSVIQETQYF. The J gene is TRBJ2-5, the V gene TRBV30, with D unclear. CDR3 length equals 12 residues. V was shortened by 0 bases and J by 2 bases, with 4 bases between the two germline ends. Germline V gene data show CDR1 as GTSNPN and CDR2 as SVGIG (reference sequence). Full variable domain (remainder filled in from reference TRBV30 and TRBJ2-5): SQTIHQWPATLVQPVGSPLSLECTVEGTSNPNLYWYRQAAGRGLQLLFYSVGIGQISSEVPQNLSASRPQDRQFILSSKKLLLSDSGFYLCAWSVIQETQYFGPGTRLLVL.

Regarding this clone: This CDR3 is also generated by other DNA sequences in the sample. V is TRBV6-5 and J is TRBJ2-3, with D hard to call. This CDR3 has 11 residues. Germline V lookup: CDR1 MNHEY, CDR2 SVGAGI. Trimming removed 6 bases at V and 5 bases at J, with 6 bases between. CDR3 in DNA: TGTGCCAGCAGAAACGGAGATACGCAGTATTTT. It encodes CASRNGDTQYF.

This sequence joins TRBV27 and TRBJ1-1; weak D call: TRBD1 (5 bases). The CDR3 extends over 15 amino acids. Trimming removed 0 bases at V and 4 bases at J, with 12 bases between. Germline assignment: CDR1 MNHEY and CDR2 SMNVEV (reference sequence). The CDR3 DNA reads TGTGCCAGCAGTTTATCTCCCAGGGATACCACTGAAGCTTTCTTT. Residues: CASSLSPRDTTEAFF.

The count of this clone is one. The chain is built from TRBV12-5 and TRBJ2-2; 12 positions agree with TRBD1. This CDR3 has 14 amino acids. The V gene's germline CDR1 is LGHNT and CDR2 FRNRAP. With 7 bases clipped from V and 4 bases from J, the junction kept 1 base outside the gene matches. The CDR3 protein is CASEGQGATGELFF. The CDR3 DNA reads as TGTGCTAGTGAGGGACAGGGGGCCACCGGGGAGCTGTTTTTT.

This rearrangement joins TRBV7-9 to TRBJ2-3; D is unclear. The CDR3 has 13 amino acids. Looked up from germline, CDR1 is SEHNR and CDR2 is FQNEAQ (reference sequence). Trimming shortened V by 5 bases and J by 0 bases, and 6 bases separated the two germline ends. CDR3 sequence (DNA): TGTGCCAGCAGCAAAGAAAGCACAGATACGCAGTATTTT. The encoded protein is CASSKESTDTQYF. Drawing the rest from reference TRBV7-9 and TRBJ2-3, the complete variable domain is DTGVSQNPRHKITKRGQNVTFRCDPISEHNRLYWYRQTLGQGPEFLTYFQNEAQLEKSRLLSDRFSAERPKGSFSTLEIQRTEQGDSAMYLCASSKESTDTQYFGPGTRLTVL.

With regard to this clone: Distinct nucleotide sequences in the sample also encode this CDR3. The rearrangement uses TRBV9 and TRBJ2-2; tentatively, D is TRBD1 or TRBD2 (6 bases each). With 0 bases removed from V and 0 bases from J, the gap between germline ends came to 9 bases. This CDR3 has 16 residues. Germline lookup yields CDR1 SGDLS and CDR2 YYNGEE. The CDR3 coding sequence is TGTGCCAGCAGCGTAGGGGGGGCGCCGAACACCGGGGAGCTGTTTTTT. The encoded protein is CASSVGGAPNTGELFF.

The chain combines TRBV7-2 with TRBJ1-4; D not resolved. V lost 5 bases and J lost 6, with 13 bases in between. Germline-derived CDR1 and CDR2 are SGHTA and FQGNSA. The CDR3 spans 14 residues. CDR3 residues: CASSKRANDEKLFF. The CDR3 DNA reads TGTGCCAGCAGCAAACGGGCTAATGATGAAAAACTGTTTTTT.

A note on this clone: The same CDR3 can be traced to other DNA sequences in this sample. The rearrangement uses TRBV18 and TRBJ1-1; D is unclear. Trimming cost V 3 bases and J 0 bases, with 5 bases left between them. Germline CDR1 and CDR2: KGHSH and LQKENI. The CDR3 contains 13 residues. DNA of the CDR3: TGTGCCAGCTCACCTAAGATGAACACTGAAGCTTTCTTT. Translating gives CASSPKMNTEAFF.

J is TRBJ1-6 and V is TRBV6-1; D gene ambiguous. Germline CDR1 MNHNS, CDR2 SASEGT. The CDR3 extends over 14 amino acids. Trimming left V 10 bases short and J 5 bases short, with 15 bases between. CDR3 protein: CATRSGSNNSPLHF. The CDR3 DNA reads TGTGCCACTAGATCCGGGAGCAATAATTCACCCCTCCACTTT.

The chain links TRBV2 to TRBJ2-7; 9 bases are shared with TRBD1. Germline values: CDR1 SNHLY, CDR2 FYNNEI. The V and J ends lost 6 bases and 4 bases, in that order; junction bases with no gene match: 10. The CDR3 loop spans 15 amino acids. The CDR3 coding sequence is TGTGCCAGCAGACATCCGGGACAGGGACTTTACGAGCAGTACTTC. Residues: CASRHPGQGLYEQYF.

The chain links TRBV7-8 to TRBJ2-3, with D possibly called TRBD1 or TRBD2 (5 bases each). The CDR3 runs 21 residues. From germline, CDR1 is SGHVS and CDR2 FQNEAQ. Trimming took 1 base from V and 1 from J, leaving 27 bases between them. DNA of the CDR3: TGTGCCAGCAGCTTAGGACCTAGGGGCGGAGAGGGGCGATGGGGCACAGATACGCAGTATTTT. It yields the protein CASSLGPRGGEGRWGTDTQYF.

V and J are TRBV4-3 and TRBJ1-6; D perhaps matches TRBD1 (5 bases). This CDR3 contains 16 residues. V lost 4 bases to trimming and J lost 14 bases, with 24 bases between them. From germline, CDR1 is LGHNA and CDR2 YSLEER. CDR3 DNA: TGCGCCAGCAGCCCCGCGGCCGGGGCACTGGGGCTGGCCCTCCACTTT. Residues: CASSPAAGALGLALHF.

This chain joins TRBV6-6 and TRBJ1-2; the match to TRBD1 covers 8 bases. The CDR3 length is 14 residues. V shed 2 bases, J shed 7 bases, and the junction held 6 bases outside the gene matches. CDR1 is MNHNY and CDR2 is SVGAGI in the germline V gene (reference sequence). The CDR3 protein is CASSYQTGVGGYTF. The CDR3 bases are TGTGCCAGCAGTTACCAGACAGGGGTGGGTGGCTACACCTTC.

V is TRBV7-2 and J is TRBJ2-7, with a possible D match to TRBD2 (5 bases). Between the trimmed V and J ends, which lost 5 bases and 0 bases, there was a span of 14 bases. This CDR3 is 15 amino acids long. In germline, CDR1 is SGHTA, CDR2 FQGNSA. The CDR3 is CASSGGRGSSYEQYF. The CDR3 DNA follows: TGTGCCAGCAGCGGAGGACGGGGAAGCTCCTACGAGCAGTACTTC.